These 9 T cell receptor beta chains were all obtained from the same sample, sequenced in a study of blood T cells in healthy people across ages. The second PCR ran about 6 to 12 cycles with a sample-barcoded 5' primer and J-beta primers. TCRdb analysed the 5' RACE reads with MiXCR anew, one entry per CDR3 protein. This table has under 800,000 distinct CDR3 sequences, around 20% appearing once. The sequenced material came from blood. These receptors all come from an older man in good health.

This clonotype appeared a few times. V and J are TRBV20-1 and TRBJ2-5; 10 bases fit TRBD2. The end of the DNA aligns better with TRBJ2-1, so the J call may be wrong. This CDR3 region has 13 residues. Germline values: CDR1 DFQATT, CDR2 SNEGSKA (reference sequence). The CDR3 nucleotides are TGCAGTGCCCCCCCGGGACTAGCGCGGGAGCAGTTCTTC. Residues: CSAPPGLAREQFF.

The rearrangement links TRBV28 to TRBJ2-5; D may be TRBD1 (6 bases). The DNA end lines up better with TRBJ2-7; the J call may be wrong. The length of the CDR3 is 15 residues. Per the germline V gene, CDR1 is MDHEN and CDR2 is SYDVKM. In DNA form, the CDR3 reads TGTGCCAGCAGATGGGGGCAGCCCAGTACCTACGAGCAGTACTTC. Protein product: CASRWGQPSTYEQYF.

Many counts were recorded for this clonotype. This chain links TRBV4-3 with TRBJ1-4, with 8 bases identical to TRBD1. The CDR3 has 15 residues. Germline V gives CDR1 LGHNA, CDR2 YSLEER. With 1 base clipped from V and 5 bases from J, the junction kept 3 bases outside the gene matches. This CDR3 reads CASSQGTGINEKLFF. CDR3 in DNA: TGCGCCAGCAGCCAAGGGACAGGGATAAATGAAAAACTGTTTTTT.

This clonotype was counted many times. V usage is TRBV9 and J usage is TRBJ2-2; 8 bases map to TRBD1. Germline V gives CDR1 SGDLS, CDR2 YYNGEE. CDR3 length: 17 residues. Trimming at V came to 4 bases and at J to 1 base, leaving 9 bases not matched to a gene. Here the CDR3 DNA reads TGTGCCAGCAGCCCCCACACCGGGACAGGGAACACCGGGGAGCTGTTTTTT. Translated, it gives CASSPHTGTGNTGELFF.

In the case of this clonotype: A single base separates this from a much larger clone, so it may be a read error. This chain joins TRBV29-1 and TRBJ2-4; D call uncertain. CDR1 and CDR2 from the germline V gene are SQVTM and ANQGSEA. With 7 bases removed from V and 9 bases from J, the gap between germline ends came to 16 bases. This CDR3 spans 12 amino acids. CDR3 bases: TGCAGCGCCCCGGGCGCGAATAGCATTCAGTACTTC. Translation gives CSAPGANSIQYF.

The rearrangement uses TRBV6-5 and TRBJ2-5; no firm D call. In germline, CDR1 is MNHEY, CDR2 SVGAGI. Trimming took 6 bases from V and 5 from J, leaving 13 bases between them. There are 13 residues in the CDR3. The CDR3 here is CASSDGPEETQYF. The CDR3 DNA reads as TGTGCCAGCAGCGACGGCCCCGAGGAGACCCAGTACTTC.

This clonotype was observed a handful of times. V usage is TRBV7-8 and J usage is TRBJ2-1; D is undetermined. The CDR3 loop spans 15 amino acids. Trimming took off 2 bases at V and 5 bases at J, with 13 bases between the two ends. From germline, CDR1 is SGHVS and CDR2 FQNEAQ. The CDR3 is CASSLYLTRNNEQFF. The CDR3 DNA follows: TGTGCCAGCAGCTTATACCTGACCCGGAACAATGAGCAGTTCTTC. Full variable domain (rest looked up from reference TRBV7-8 and TRBJ2-1): GAGVSQSPRYKVAKRGQDVALRCDPISGHVSLFWYQQALGQGPEFLTYFQNEAQLDKSGLPSDRFFAERPEGSVSTLKIQRTQQEDSAVYLCASSLYLTRNNEQFFGPGTRLTVL.

This clonotype has only one observation. A much larger clone is a single base away; this may be a read error. The chain recombines TRBV20-1 with TRBJ2-1; 10 nucleotides match TRBD1. CDR1 is DFQATT, CDR2 SNEGSKA, per germline (reference sequence). The CDR3 totals 16 residues. Written as DNA, the CDR3 is TGCAGTGCTAGAGATCACCGGGACAGGGGCTTGAATGCGCAGTTCTTC. It is translated as CSARDHRDRGLNAQFF.

The genes are TRBV24-1 and TRBJ2-5; no reliable D call. This CDR3 has 13 amino acids. Trimming cost V 5 bases and J 1 base, with 7 bases left between them. Looked up from germline, CDR1 is KGHDR and CDR2 is SFDVKD. The CDR3 DNA reads TGTGCCACCAGTGTGGGGTCCCAAGAGACCCAGTACTTC. Translation gives CATSVGSQETQYF.